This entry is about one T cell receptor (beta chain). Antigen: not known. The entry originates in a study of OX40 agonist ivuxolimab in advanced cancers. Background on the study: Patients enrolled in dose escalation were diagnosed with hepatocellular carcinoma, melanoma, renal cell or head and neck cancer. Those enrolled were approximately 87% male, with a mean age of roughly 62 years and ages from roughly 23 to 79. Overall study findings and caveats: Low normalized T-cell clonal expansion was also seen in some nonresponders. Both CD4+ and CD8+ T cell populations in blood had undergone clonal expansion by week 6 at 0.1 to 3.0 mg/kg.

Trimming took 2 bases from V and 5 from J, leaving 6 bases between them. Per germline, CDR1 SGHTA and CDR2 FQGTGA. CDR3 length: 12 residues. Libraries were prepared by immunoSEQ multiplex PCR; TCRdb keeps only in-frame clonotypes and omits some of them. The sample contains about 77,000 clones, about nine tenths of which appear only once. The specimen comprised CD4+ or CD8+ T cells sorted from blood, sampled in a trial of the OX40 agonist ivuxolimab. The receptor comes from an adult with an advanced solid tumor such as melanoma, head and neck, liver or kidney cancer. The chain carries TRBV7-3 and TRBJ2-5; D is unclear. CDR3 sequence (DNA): TGTGCCAGCAGCTTAGGAAGGGAGACCCAGTACTTC. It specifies CASSLGRETQYF.